This T cell receptor beta chain derives from a study of blood T cell repertoires in COVID-19. Study summary: Donors in the United States, Italy and Spain gave samples during acute or convalescent COVID-19. T cells, B-cell-depleted T cells, or PBMCs supplied cDNA or gDNA.

Original analysis: Amplification of reference gene primers was used by the study to estimate nucleated cell counts. Assay used: immunoSEQ multiplex PCR; TCRdb lists only in-frame clones, some missing. V and J calls and clone size are copied from that table; D and trimming were computed from the DNA. The sample carries about 71,000 clones, roughly 82% recorded once. The V gene's germline CDR1 is LNHDA and CDR2 SQIVND (reference sequence). CDR3 length: 17 residues. For this clone: One junction end does not reproduce the germline sequence, and a read error may be involved.

This TCR came from an elderly woman with acute or convalescent COVID-19. Sequenced input: peripheral blood. V gene TRBV19 combines with J gene TRBJ1-3; D perhaps matches TRBD1 (6 bases). CDR3 in DNA: TGTGCCAGCAGTATACCACCCCCCAGGGGAGAAGGAAACACCATATATTTT. Its protein is CASSIPPPRGEGNTIYF. The whole variable domain, remainder taken from reference TRBV19 and TRBJ1-3, is DGGITQSPKYLFRKEGQNVTLSCEQNLNHDAMYWYRQDPGQGLRLIYYSQIVNDFQKGDIAEGYSVSREKKESFPLTVTSAQKNPTAFYLCASSIPPPRGEGNTIYFGEGSWLTVV.